The 32 T cell receptor beta chains reported below all come from one sample, sequenced in a study of CD8+ T cells in alopecia areata (dated by TCRdb to the late 2010s). Library construction relied on the immunoSEQ multiplex PCR assay. For TCR sequencing, RNA was extracted from every sample and reverse transcribed into cDNA to serve as template. Entries here come from immuneACCESS through TCRdb and include only in-frame sequences with V and J called. Some clones fail to appear in such tables; in the studies checked, an unresolved V gene covers under half of the shortfall, and the cause of the remainder is unknown. For this sample, 90,000 to 130,000 clones are listed, none of them singletons. Of the sample, around a fifth falls within the top ten clones. The specimen was lesional skin. The receptors were sampled from a C3H/HeJ mouse with alopecia areata. This strain is of MHC haplotype H2-k.

As to this clone: Mouse gene names and germline throughout. The CDR3 end lies 4 residues beyond the end of the read and is filled in from the germline J gene. The V gene is TRBV13-1, the J gene TRBJ2-7; maybe TRBD1 (6 bases). The length of the CDR3 is 16 residues. Germline CDR1 NSHNY, CDR2 SYGAGN. The CDR3 reads CASSDAGGTKHYEQYF. CDR3 DNA, as far as it was read: TGTGCCAGCAGTGATGCAGGCGGGACAAAACATTAT.

In its sample, this clone was seen a few times. Mouse names are used for the genes. The sequence runs out 4 residues before the end of the CDR3; the remainder is reconstructed from the germline J gene. V and J are TRBV1 and TRBJ2-1, with 14 nucleotides matching TRBD2. CDR3 size: 15 residues. The germline V gene encodes CDR1 NSQYPW and CDR2 LRSPGD (reference sequence). The covered CDR3 bases are TGCACCTGCAGTCCGGGACTGGGGGGGCGCGCT. Translation: CTCSPGLGGRA. The CDR3 as a whole reads CTCSPGLGGRAEQFF.

This clone has more than one count but fewer than ten. Gene names and germline refer to mouse. Read coverage stops 4 residues before the CDR3 terminus; the germline J gene supplies the remainder. The chain recombines TRBV19 with TRBJ2-7; 11 bases fit TRBD2. This CDR3 has 14 amino acids. The germline CDR1 and CDR2 sequences are FNHDT and SITEND (reference sequence). The CDR3 sequence: CASSATGGGYEQYF. Incomplete CDR3 DNA: TGTGCCAGCAGTGCGACTGGGGGGGGTTAT.

This clone has only a few counts. The germline and genes are mouse ones. The read finishes 4 residues shy of the CDR3 end, and the germline J gene is used to complete it. The rearrangement joins TRBV17 to TRBJ2-5, with 10 bases that match TRBD2. The length of the CDR3 is 14 residues. CDR1 is MNHDT and CDR2 is YYDKIL in the germline V gene. This CDR3 is CASSLTGGSDTQYF. The CDR3 bases that were read are TGTGCTAGCAGTCTGACTGGGGGGTCGGAC.

This clone was seen a few times. The gene names here belong to mouse. The CDR3 extends 4 residues past the end of the read, so its final part is completed from the germline J gene. This chain joins TRBV16 and TRBJ2-5, with TRBD2 matching 9 bases. Germline loops: CDR1 SGHSA, CDR2 FRNQAP. J lost 3 bases, V lost 3 bases, and 7 bases had no gene match. There are 16 residues in the CDR3. CDR3 sequence reads: CASSLSPGLGQDTQYF. The sequenced CDR3 bases are TGTGCAAGCAGCTTGTCCCCCGGACTGGGGCAAGAC.

This clone appeared a few times. Gene names and germline refer to mouse. The read terminates 4 residues ahead of where the CDR3 ends, so the germline J gene completes it. The chain recombines TRBV13-1 with TRBJ2-7; 8 bases agree with TRBD2. Germline loops: CDR1 NSHNY, CDR2 SYGAGN. This CDR3 has 15 residues. Unmatched junction bases numbered 3, after V lost 1 base and J lost 0 bases. Incomplete CDR3 DNA: TGTGCCAGCAGTGATTCTGGGGGGTCCTCCTAT. It codes for CASSDSGGSSY. The CDR3 in its entirety is CASSDSGGSSYEQYF.

Notes on this clone: Gene names are the mouse ones. The observed sequence ends 4 residues before the CDR3 terminus, with the missing tail filled in from the germline J gene. The V call is TRBV19, the J call TRBJ1-1; tentatively, D is TRBD1 (6 bases). The germline V gene encodes CDR1 FNHDT and CDR2 SITEND (reference sequence). The germline V and J ends were trimmed by 4 bases and 0 bases, with 16 bases remaining between them. CDR3 length equals 16 residues. The sequenced CDR3 bases are TGTGCCAGCAGTCCCCTCACGGGACAAGCAAACACA. It codes for CASSPLTGQANT. The full CDR3 reads CASSPLTGQANTEVFF.

This clone was seen repeatedly, ten times or more. Gene names are mouse gene names. The read falls 4 residues short of the CDR3 end, and the missing part is taken from the germline J gene. This chain joins TRBV13-3 and TRBJ2-3; 9 nucleotides line up with TRBD1. This CDR3 region has 14 residues. Germline V gene sequence: CDR1 NNHDY, CDR2 SYVADS. The trim removed 8 bases at V and 0 bases at J, leaving 4 bases unmatched. The CDR3 here is CASGQGPSAETLYF. The DNA read from the CDR3 is TGTGCCAGTGGACAGGGGCCTAGTGCAGAA.

This clone was detected only a few times. Mouse gene names and germline throughout. The read is 4 residues too short to cover the CDR3 end, so that end is filled in from the germline J gene. The rearrangement links TRBV31 to TRBJ2-2; TRBD2 agrees at 9 bases. The CDR3 totals 16 residues. Germline CDR1 and CDR2: GKSSPN and SITVG. The J segment lost 3 bases and the V segment lost 0 bases, leaving 5 bases of the junction unmatched. CDR3 loop: CAWSLLGGSDTGQLYF. The CDR3 DNA, read in part, is TGTGCCTGGAGTCTCCTGGGGGGGTCGGACACCGGG.

With respect to this clone: All gene names here are mouse names. The read gets to within 4 residues of the CDR3 end, and the germline J gene fills in the rest. The V and J genes are TRBV16 and TRBJ1-2; TRBD1 aligns across 7 bases. The V gene end was trimmed by 1 base and the J gene end by 2 bases; junction bases not matched to a gene: 1. The CDR3 runs to 14 residues. Germline CDR1 reads SGHSA; CDR2 reads FRNQAP. This CDR3 reads CASSLVQGNSDYTF. Incomplete CDR3 DNA: TGTGCAAGCAGCTTAGTACAGGGGAACTCC.

This clone was observed many times. Germline and genes: mouse. The read halts 4 residues ahead of the CDR3 end, with the missing end drawn from the germline J gene. The chain combines TRBV13-3 with TRBJ2-7; 10 bases map to TRBD2. The germline V gene has CDR1 NNHDY and CDR2 SYVADS. V gave up 9 bases and J gave up 2 bases; unmatched junction bases: 5. This CDR3 has 13 amino acids. CDR3 residues: CATRDWGAYEQYF. CDR3 bases read: TGTGCCACCCGGGACTGGGGCGCCTAT.

With respect to this clone: Gene names follow the mouse nomenclature. The CDR3 end lies 4 residues beyond the end of the read and is filled in from the germline J gene. The chain uses TRBV13-3 and TRBJ2-4, with 10 bases that match TRBD2. CDR3 length: 16 residues. V shed 3 bases, J shed 0 bases, and the junction held 4 bases outside the gene matches. Per the germline V gene, CDR1 is NNHDY and CDR2 is SYVADS. CDR3 DNA (partial): TGTGCCAGCAGTGCACTGGGGGGGGCTAGTCAAAAC. Amino acid sequence: CASSALGGASQN. From start to end, the CDR3 is CASSALGGASQNTLYF.

This clone has a handful of counts. Gene names denote mouse genes. With the read ending 4 residues before the CDR3 end, the germline J gene is used to fill in that end. This chain joins TRBV13-3 and TRBJ2-3; TRBD2 matches at 10 bases. The junction had 3 bases not matched to a gene; V was cut back by 2 bases and J by 0 bases. The germline V gene has CDR1 NNHDY and CDR2 SYVADS. This CDR3 comprises 16 residues. CDR3 amino acids: CASSEDWGYSAETLYF. CDR3 DNA (partial): TGTGCCAGCAGTGAGGACTGGGGGTATAGTGCAGAA.

This clone has only a few counts. Gene names and germline refer to mouse. Coverage ceases 4 residues before the CDR3 finishes, and the germline J gene fills in the end. V gene TRBV19 combines with J gene TRBJ2-7, with a weak D call TRBD1 (7 bases). The CDR3 sequence is 13 residues long. CDR1 and CDR2 from the germline V gene are FNHDT and SITEND (reference sequence). The covered CDR3 bases are TGTGCCAGCAGTACGGCAGGGGGGTAT. Translated: CASSTAGGY. The complete CDR3 sequence is CASSTAGGYEQYF. Full variable domain (outside the CDR3, taken from reference TRBV19 and TRBJ2-7): GGIITQTPKFLIGQEGQKLTLKCQQNFNHDTMYWYRQDSGKGLRLIYYSITENDLQKGDLSEGYDASREKKSSFSLTVTSAQKNEMAVFLCASSTAGGYEQYFGPGTRLTVL.

A few counts support this clone. Gene names and germline match the mouse. The CDR3 region is CTCSTYRGSAEQFF. The DNA read from the CDR3 is TGCACCTGCAGTACTTACAGGGGGAGCGCT. The chain joins TRBV1 to TRBJ2-1, with 8 bases aligning to TRBD1. The read halts 4 residues ahead of the CDR3 end, with the missing end drawn from the germline J gene. This CDR3 spans 14 amino acids. The germline V gene encodes CDR1 NSQYPW and CDR2 LRSPGD (reference sequence).

Points on this clone: The gene symbols are mouse symbols. Coverage ceases 4 residues before the CDR3 finishes, and the germline J gene fills in the end. The V gene is TRBV13-3, the J gene TRBJ2-5; 12 positions match TRBD1. The germline V gene encodes CDR1 NNHDY and CDR2 SYVADS. The CDR3 has 15 residues. The part of the CDR3 DNA that was read is TGTGCCAGCAGTGACCCTGGGACAGGGGGCGAC. This encodes CASSDPGTGGD. The entire CDR3 reads CASSDPGTGGDTQYF.

In the case of this clone: Mouse gene names and germline throughout. The read terminates 4 residues before the CDR3 end, so the remaining end is supplied by the germline J gene. The J gene is TRBJ2-5, the V gene TRBV5; 8 nucleotides match TRBD2. V lost 4 bases to trimming and J lost 2 bases; unmatched junction nucleotides: 8. The germline V gene encodes CDR1 LGHNA and CDR2 YNLKQL (reference sequence). CDR3 length equals 16 residues. CDR3 loop: CASSPPGGRIQDTQYF. The CDR3 DNA, read in part, is TGTGCCAGCAGCCCCCCGGGGGGGCGAATCCAAGAC.

This clone was detected only a few times. Genes and germline are mouse. The DNA ends 4 residues before the CDR3 does, and the rest of the CDR3 is filled in from the germline J gene. Other DNA variants within this sample encode the same CDR3. The rearrangement uses TRBV1 and TRBJ2-1; tentatively, D is TRBD1 (6 bases). Germline V gene sequence: CDR1 NSQYPW, CDR2 LRSPGD (reference sequence). This CDR3 spans 13 amino acids. Here the CDR3 reads CTCSARQGAEQFF. CDR3 DNA (partial): TGCACCTGCAGTGCGCGGCAGGGGGCT. Filled out from reference TRBV1 and TRBJ2-1, the complete variable domain reads VTLLEQNPRWRLVPRGQAVNLRCILKNSQYPWMSWYQQDLQKQLQWLFTLRSPGDKEVKSLPGADYLATRVTDTELRLQVANMSQGRTLYCTCSARQGAEQFFGPGTRLTVL.

This clone came up a few times. The germline and genes are mouse ones. The CDR3 goes on 4 residues after the read ends, and that part is filled in from the germline J gene. The chain combines TRBV1 with TRBJ2-3; D gene ambiguous. Trimming took off 1 base at V and 0 bases at J, with 8 bases between the two ends. Looked up from germline, CDR1 is NSQYPW and CDR2 is LRSPGD (reference sequence). The CDR3 extends over 15 amino acids. CDR3 residues: CTCSAVTYSAETLYF. The sequenced CDR3 bases are TGCACCTGCAGTGCAGTGACTTATAGTGCAGAA.

About this clone: The genes and germline here are from mouse. Read data end 4 residues before the CDR3 end; the end is taken from the germline J gene. The gene calls are TRBV19 and TRBJ1-1; 9 nucleotides line up with TRBD1. This CDR3 is 14 amino acids long. Germline lookup yields CDR1 FNHDT and CDR2 SITEND (reference sequence). CDR3 residues: CASSISTGGGEVFF. The part of the CDR3 DNA that was read is TGTGCCAGCAGTATATCAACAGGGGGCGGA.

This clone was seen only a few times. The gene names given are mouse names. The CDR3 loop reads CASSIAGGPANTEVFF. CDR3 DNA, as far as it was read: TGTGCCAGCAGTATAGCAGGGGGACCTGCAAACACA. V usage is TRBV19 and J usage is TRBJ1-1; 7 positions agree with TRBD1. The CDR3 end lies 4 residues beyond the end of the read and is filled in from the germline J gene. Germline V lookup: CDR1 FNHDT, CDR2 SITEND (reference sequence). Losses at the gene ends were 0 bases for V and 0 bases for J; bases not matched to a gene: 5. This CDR3 is built from 16 residues. Combining the CDR3 with reference TRBV19 and TRBJ1-1 gives the whole variable domain GGIITQTPKFLIGQEGQKLTLKCQQNFNHDTMYWYRQDSGKGLRLIYYSITENDLQKGDLSEGYDASREKKSSFSLTVTSAQKNEMAVFLCASSIAGGPANTEVFFGKGTRLTVV.

In the case of this clone: Mouse gene names and germline throughout. Read data end 4 residues before the CDR3 end; the end is taken from the germline J gene. J is TRBJ1-4 and V is TRBV14, with D maybe TRBD1 (5 bases). The CDR3 is 14 amino acids. The ends were cut back, 4 bases at V and 5 bases at J, with 12 bases in the middle. CDR1 is SGHDT and CDR2 is FRDEAV in the germline V gene. The CDR3 bases that were read are TGTGCCAGCAGTCACGGACAAACAAACGAA. Amino acids: CASSHGQTNE. The full CDR3 protein is CASSHGQTNERLFF.

This clone has a handful of counts. The protein given in TCRdb and the translation of the DNA differ at residue 12, and the sequence presented here derives from the DNA. Mouse names are used for the genes. Read data end 3 residues before the CDR3 end; the end is taken from the germline J gene. The V and J genes are TRBV14 and TRBJ1-3; TRBD1 is a possible D gene (6 bases). Germline V lookup: CDR1 SGHDT, CDR2 FRDEAV. The ends were cut back, 3 bases at V and 0 bases at J, with 10 bases in the middle. The CDR3 is 15 residues long. Partial CDR3 DNA: TGTGCCAGCAGTTGGGACATCAATTCTGGAAATACG. It specifies CASSWDINSGNT. In full, the CDR3 reads CASSWDINSGNTLYF. Complete variable domain (other parts from reference TRBV14 and TRBJ1-3): EAGVTQSPRYAVLQEGQAVSFWCDPISGHDTLYWYQQPRDQGPQLLVYFRDEAVIDNSQLPSDRFSAVRPKGTNSTLKIQSAKQGDTATYLCASSWDINSGNTLYFGEGSRLIVV.

As regards this clone: Gene names denote mouse genes. Read coverage stops 4 residues before the CDR3 terminus; the germline J gene supplies the remainder. This sequence joins TRBV13-3 and TRBJ2-5; weak D call: TRBD2 (6 bases). CDR3 length: 16 residues. Germline values: CDR1 NNHDY, CDR2 SYVADS. Trimming cost V 2 bases and J 0 bases, with 13 bases left between them. CDR3 residues: CASSDRPGENQDTQYF. CDR3 DNA (partial): TGTGCCAGCAGTGACCGACCTGGGGAGAACCAAGAC.

The sample holds a few counts of this clone. Mouse germline and gene names are used. The read is 4 residues too short to cover the CDR3 end, so that end is filled in from the germline J gene. J is TRBJ1-1 and V is TRBV13-3; no clear D gene. V was pared by 1 base and J by 0 bases, with 7 bases between. The CDR3 length is 14 residues. Germline CDR1 reads NNHDY; CDR2 reads SYVADS. CDR3 sequence reads: CASSDKVANTEVFF. Partial CDR3 DNA: TGTGCCAGCAGTGATAAAGTGGCAAACACA.

The sample holds a few counts of this clone. The listed genes are named as in mouse. The read terminates 4 residues ahead of where the CDR3 ends, so the germline J gene completes it. V and J are TRBV13-1 and TRBJ2-1; the match to TRBD2 covers 9 bases. CDR3 length: 15 residues. Per germline, CDR1 NSHNY and CDR2 SYGAGN. Germline trimming cut 2 bases from V and 3 bases from J; bases unmatched to any gene: 3. The CDR3 is CASSETGGGYAEQFF. Incomplete CDR3 DNA: TGTGCCAGCAGTGAGACTGGGGGAGGCTATGCT.

Ten or more counts support this clone. The genes are named according to mouse. The CDR3 sequence: CASSWDRVGYEQYF. Partial CDR3 DNA: TGTGCCAGCAGTTGGGACAGGGTGGGATAT. The chain is built from TRBV13-3 and TRBJ2-7, with 9 bases matching TRBD1. The CDR3 end falls 4 residues outside the read, so it is completed with the germline J gene. Germline CDR1 and CDR2: NNHDY and SYVADS. This CDR3 spans 14 amino acids.

This clone was seen more than once but under ten times. Mouse names are used for the genes. The sequenced fragment ends 4 residues before the CDR3 boundary, so the rest is inferred from the germline J gene. The chain uses TRBV13-1 and TRBJ1-4; perhaps TRBD1 as D (5 bases). The CDR3 runs 15 residues. V was pared by 1 base and J by 4 bases, with 11 bases between. Germline CDR1 NSHNY, CDR2 SYGAGN. The sequenced part of the CDR3 DNA is TGTGCCAGCAGTGATCAGTCAGGGTTCAACGAA. This gives the protein CASSDQSGFNE. The whole CDR3 reads CASSDQSGFNERLFF.

This clone occurred a few times. Here the gene names and germline are mouse. The read gets to within 4 residues of the CDR3 end, and the germline J gene fills in the rest. This chain connects TRBV13-1 to TRBJ2-1; D gene ambiguous. The CDR3 length is 13 residues. Deletions cut 2 bases from V and 5 bases from J, with 8 bases between. Germline CDR1 reads NSHNY; CDR2 reads SYGAGN. The CDR3 bases that were read are TGTGCCAGCAGTGAAAGAACAGATGCT. Its protein product is CASSERTDA. The full CDR3 reads CASSERTDAEQFF.

As regards this clone: The germline and genes are mouse ones. With the read ending 4 residues before the CDR3 end, the germline J gene is used to fill in that end. The rearrangement links TRBV13-3 to TRBJ1-2, with D possibly matching TRBD1 (5 bases). The ends were cut back, 4 bases at V and 2 bases at J, with 9 bases in the middle. Germline assignment: CDR1 NNHDY and CDR2 SYVADS. This CDR3 spans 13 amino acids. This CDR3 is CASSYDSNSDYTF. CDR3 DNA, as far as it was read: TGTGCCAGCAGTTACGACAGTAACTCC.

Turning to this clone: Genes and germline are mouse. The read stops 4 residues short of the end of the CDR3; the missing end is completed from the germline J gene. The chain recombines TRBV29 with TRBJ2-3; possible D gene TRBD2, 6 bases. Germline lookup yields CDR1 MSHET and CDR2 SYDVDS. V was pared by 6 bases and J by 0 bases, with 13 bases between. The CDR3 runs 15 residues. This chain's CDR3 is CASRIWGSSAETLYF. Incomplete CDR3 DNA: TGTGCTAGCAGAATCTGGGGTTCTAGTGCAGAA.

In regard to this clone: TCRdb's protein sequence differs at residue 12 from the translated DNA; the protein presented here follows the DNA. Gene names and germline refer to mouse. The read terminates 3 residues before the CDR3 end, so the remaining end is supplied by the germline J gene. The chain joins TRBV13-3 to TRBJ1-3, with TRBD1 matching over 8 bases. Germline loops: CDR1 NNHDY, CDR2 SYVADS. Trimming at V came to 3 bases and at J to 3 bases, leaving 5 bases not matched to a gene. The CDR3 has 15 residues. Partial CDR3 DNA: TGTGCCAGCAGTGTCAGGGGGCCTTTTGGAAATACG. Translating gives CASSVRGPFGNT. The whole CDR3 protein is CASSVRGPFGNTLYF. The entire variable domain, with the rest obtained from reference TRBV13-3 and TRBJ1-3, is as follows: EAAVTQSPRSKVAVTGGKVTLSCHQTNNHDYMYWYRQDTGHGLRLIHYSYVADSTEKGDIPDGYKASRPSQENFSLILELASLSQTAVYFCASSVRGPFGNTLYFGEGSRLIVV.